Listed below are T cell receptor beta chains from one sample, sequenced in a study of cytomegalovirus exposure and HLA in healthy donors. Sequencing used immunoSEQ multiplex PCR; TCRdb keeps in-frame clones, though not all of them. Here the sample spans 160,000 or so clones, roughly 80% being singletons. The sample consisted of PBMCs. These receptors originate from a woman in her 30s in good health and CMV-seropositive. The CDR3 runs from the conserved cysteine through the conserved F or W. D genes are given only for firm matches. Size is omitted from some rows. Given values are once, few, many or a class for expanded clones.

clone_size j_call d_call v_call cdr3_aa cdr3_nt
- TRBJ1-2 - TRBV5-4 CASSLSSTASYGYTF TGTGCCAGCAGCTTGTCTTCGACAGCCTCCTATGGCTACACCTTC
- TRBJ2-1 - TRBV5-1 CASSLDGGAYNEQFF TGCGCCAGCAGCTTGGACGGGGGTGCCTACAATGAGCAGTTCTTC
- TRBJ1-4 - TRBV6-5 CASSSGTTPEKLFF TGTGCCAGCAGCTCCGGGACAACACCTGAAAAACTGTTTTTT
few TRBJ2-1 TRBD1 TRBV29-1 CSVSRGWDRADNEQFF TGCAGCGTCTCTAGGGGTTGGGACAGGGCCGACAATGAGCAGTTCTTC
- TRBJ1-1 - TRBV18 CASSPRGKKDTEAFF TGTGCCAGCTCACCTCGGGGGAAGAAGGACACTGAAGCTTTCTTT
- TRBJ1-6 TRBD1 TRBV7-9 CASSLEGRGNSPLHF TGTGCCAGCAGCTTAGAAGGCAGGGGGAATTCACCCCTCCACTTT
- TRBJ2-1 TRBD1 TRBV19 CASSISTGGIYNEQFF TGTGCCAGTAGTATTTCGACAGGGGGGATCTACAATGAGCAGTTCTTC
- TRBJ2-7 TRBD2 TRBV28 CASSFKGRRGLAGDEQYF TGTGCCAGCAGTTTTAAGGGGAGGAGAGGTCTAGCGGGGGACGAGCAGTACTTC
- TRBJ2-1 - TRBV5-1 CASSPGDNEQFF TGCGCCAGCAGCCCCGGGGACAATGAGCAGTTCTTC
- TRBJ1-2 - TRBV6-4 CASSESGNYGYTF TGTGCCAGCAGTGAATCAGGGAACTATGGCTACACCTTC
- TRBJ1-2 - TRBV4-3 CASSQEDRVVGYTF TGCGCCAGCAGCCAAGAGGACAGAGTCGTTGGCTACACCTTC
- TRBJ1-1 - TRBV7-9 CASSHITSGTEAFF TGTGCCAGCAGCCATATTACGTCAGGCACTGAAGCTTTCTTT
- TRBJ1-1 - TRBV7-2 CASSLVNGDPNTEAFF TGTGCCAGCAGCTTAGTGAACGGGGATCCCAACACTGAAGCTTTCTTT
- TRBJ1-2 - TRBV5-6 CASSLNWRRKYGYTF TGTGCCAGCAGCTTGAATTGGAGGAGAAAATATGGCTACACCTTC
- TRBJ1-5 - TRBV18 CASSQTGNQPQHF TGTGCCAGCTCACAGACAGGTAATCAGCCCCAGCATTTT
- TRBJ2-5 TRBD1 TRBV5-4 CASSLVGQGGPYQETQYF TGTGCCAGCAGCTTGGTTGGACAGGGTGGTCCCTACCAAGAGACCCAGTACTTC
- TRBJ2-3 - TRBV29-1 CSVGVSSSTDTQYF TGCAGCGTTGGCGTTAGCAGTAGCACAGATACGCAGTATTTT
few TRBJ1-5 - TRBV4-3 CASSQDHGSQPQHF TGCGCCAGCAGCCAAGATCACGGGAGTCAGCCCCAGCATTTT
- TRBJ1-1 - TRBV5-1 CASSLVGGMNTEAFF TGCGCCAGCAGCTTGGTAGGGGGAATGAACACTGAAGCTTTCTTT
few TRBJ1-5 - TRBV19 CASSITGQNSNQPQHF TGTGCCAGTAGTATAACAGGTCAGAATAGCAATCAGCCCCAGCATTTT
- TRBJ1-2 - TRBV27 CASSSNPTGFYGYTF TGTGCCAGCAGCTCAAACCCCACAGGTTTCTATGGCTACACCTTC
few TRBJ1-2 - TRBV9 CASSPGVSSYGYTF TGTGCCAGCAGCCCGGGGGTCTCCTCTTATGGCTACACCTTC
- TRBJ1-2 TRBD1 TRBV7-8 CASSLGTGGAGYGYTF TGTGCCAGCAGCTTAGGAACAGGGGGCGCTGGGTATGGCTACACCTTC
- TRBJ1-1 TRBD1 TRBV7-9 CASSLQGTVRQVAFF TGTGCCAGCAGCTTACAGGGGACAGTCCGTCAAGTTGCTTTCTTT
few TRBJ1-2 - TRBV27 CASSSGGAKPNYGYTF TGTGCCAGCAGTTCTGGGGGGGCCAAACCTAACTATGGCTACACCTTC
- TRBJ1-1 - TRBV11-3 CASSLVRNTEAFF TGTGCCAGCAGCTTAGTGAGGAACACTGAAGCTTTCTTT
- TRBJ2-1 - TRBV5-4 CASSLGDSPNNEQFF TGTGCCAGCAGCTTGGGGGACTCCCCCAACAATGAGCAGTTCTTC
- TRBJ1-2 - TRBV18 CASSPSMGPTGGYTF TGTGCCAGCTCACCCTCCATGGGCCCTACGGGAGGCTACACCTTC
- TRBJ1-1 - TRBV4-1 CASSPQFPGGTEAFF TGCGCCAGCAGCCCACAATTTCCCGGAGGGACTGAAGCTTTCTTT
- TRBJ1-2 TRBD1 TRBV2 CASSGGLQGRTF TGTGCCAGCAGTGGGGGCTTACAGGGGAGAACCTTC
- TRBJ2-4 TRBD2 TRBV6-1 CASSARGRGSF TGTGCCAGCAGTGCCCGGGGGAGGGGATCCTTC
- TRBJ1-1 - TRBV29-1 CSVRWGVGSMNTEAFF TGCAGCGTCCGGTGGGGGGTAGGATCCATGAACACTGAAGCTTTCTTT
- TRBJ1-1 TRBD1 TRBV2 CASRADRGGTEAFF TGTGCCAGCAGAGCGGACAGGGGAGGGACTGAAGCTTTCTTT
- TRBJ2-7 TRBD1 TRBV29-1 CSVQDRDLYEQYF TGCAGCGTGCAGGACAGGGACCTTTACGAGCAGTACTTC
- TRBJ2-7 TRBD2 TRBV28 CASSSGLAGVYEQYF TGTGCCAGCAGTTCAGGACTAGCGGGGGTTTACGAGCAGTACTTC